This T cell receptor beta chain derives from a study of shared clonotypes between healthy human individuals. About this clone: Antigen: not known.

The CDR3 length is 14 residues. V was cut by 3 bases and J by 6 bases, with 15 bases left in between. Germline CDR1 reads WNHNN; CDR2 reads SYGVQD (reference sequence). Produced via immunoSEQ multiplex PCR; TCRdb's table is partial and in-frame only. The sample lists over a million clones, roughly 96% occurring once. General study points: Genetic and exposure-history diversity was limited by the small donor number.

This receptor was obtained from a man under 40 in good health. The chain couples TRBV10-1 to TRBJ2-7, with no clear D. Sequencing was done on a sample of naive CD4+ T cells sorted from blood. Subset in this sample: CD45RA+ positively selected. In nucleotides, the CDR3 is TGCGCCAGCAGTGACTCCCCGGCTCGGGTCGAGCAGTACTTC. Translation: CASSDSPARVEQYF.